The 28 T cell receptor beta chains in this list originate from one sample, sequenced in a study of blood T cells in healthy people across ages. Through a sample-barcoded 5' primer and a J-beta primer mix, a second PCR was run for roughly 7 to 11 cycles. TCRdb independently ran MiXCR on the 5' RACE reads; one entry per CDR3 protein. The table shows about 680,000 distinct CDR3 sequences, with approximately 50% occurring only once. Sequenced material: blood. Receptors originate from a woman in her fifties or sixties in good health.

This chain connects TRBV7-2 to TRBJ1-2; D is unresolved. The V gene's germline CDR1 is SGHTA and CDR2 FQGNSA. Deletions cut 5 bases from V and 7 bases from J, with 11 bases between. The CDR3 consists of 12 residues. The CDR3 sequence is CASSILGGGYTF. DNA for the CDR3: TGTGCCAGCAGCATCCTAGGTGGTGGCTACACCTTC.

This clonotype was seen at least ten times. The rearrangement links TRBV28 to TRBJ2-7; D is perhaps TRBD1 (6 bases). The CDR3 is 14 amino acids. V was cut by 7 bases and J by 4 bases, with 17 bases left in between. Germline V gene sequence: CDR1 MDHEN, CDR2 SYDVKM. CDR3 coding DNA: TGTGCCAGCAAAGAGACAGGAGGTATATACGAGCAGTACTTC. Translated: CASKETGGIYEQYF.

The chain carries TRBV19 and TRBJ2-5, with 10 nucleotides matching TRBD2. V was pared by 4 bases and J by 4 bases, with 3 bases of the junction left unmatched. CDR1 LNHDA and CDR2 SQIVND come from the germline V gene (reference sequence). CDR3 length: 14 residues. CDR3 in amino acids: CASSTRTSGETQYF. DNA of the CDR3: TGTGCCAGTAGTACCCGGACTAGCGGAGAGACCCAGTACTTC.

This clonotype was seen a few times. This sequence joins TRBV3-1 and TRBJ2-5, with 8 bases aligning to TRBD2. The junction had 6 bases not matched to a gene; V was cut back by 0 bases and J by 0 bases. CDR3 size: 17 residues. The V gene's germline CDR1 is LGHDT and CDR2 YNNKEL (reference sequence). CDR3 residues: CASSQEFLAGNQETQYF. The CDR3 DNA reads TGTGCCAGCAGCCAAGAGTTCCTAGCGGGTAACCAAGAGACCCAGTACTTC.

For this clonotype: The junction does not match germline at one end; this may be a read error. The J gene is TRBJ2-3, the V gene TRBV10-3, with D uncertain. The CDR3 spans 13 residues. From germline, CDR1 is ENHRY and CDR2 SYGVKD. The CDR3 bases are TGTGCCACCAGTGAAAGCCTTGAAGATACGCAGTATTTT. This codes for CATSESLEDTQYF.

This clonotype was detected only once. The chain links TRBV20-1 to TRBJ1-1, with 8 bases lining up with TRBD1. Germline V gene lookup returns CDR1 DFQATT and CDR2 SNEGSKA (reference sequence). The ends lost 6 bases at V and 0 bases at J; junction bases unmatched: 0. The CDR3 extends over 12 amino acids. DNA for the CDR3: TGCAGTGCGACAGGGGTGAACACTGAAGCTTTCTTT. Its translation is CSATGVNTEAFF.

The V gene is TRBV7-2, the J gene TRBJ2-7; 8 positions agree with TRBD1. V lost 5 bases, J lost 6 bases, and 12 bases stayed unmatched. The CDR3 extends over 15 amino acids. The germline V gene encodes CDR1 SGHTA and CDR2 FQGNSA. The CDR3 bases are TGTGCCAGCAGCCAAATGGGGACAGGCCACTCCGAGCAGTACTTC. It translates to CASSQMGTGHSEQYF.

This chain links TRBV11-2 with TRBJ2-1, with 10 bases identical to TRBD2. The V segment lost 1 base and the J segment 9 bases; nucleotides outside the gene matches: 6. The CDR3 covers 15 residues. The germline gives CDR1 SGHAT, CDR2 FQNNGV. The CDR3 nucleotides read TGTGCCAGCAGCTTAGGGCTAGCGGGAGTTATTGAGCAGTTCTTC. It specifies CASSLGLAGVIEQFF.

The V call is TRBV10-3, the J call TRBJ1-4, with D possibly TRBD1 on 5 matching bases. The CDR3 is 14 amino acids. Per germline, CDR1 ENHRY and CDR2 SYGVKD. Trimming cost V 8 bases and J 5 bases, with 15 bases left between them. The CDR3 loop is CAIASTAKNEKLFF. In nucleotides, the CDR3 is TGTGCCATCGCTTCGACAGCCAAGAATGAAAAACTGTTTTTT.

V and J are TRBV4-3 and TRBJ2-1; D uncertain. CDR1 is LGHNA, CDR2 YSLEER, per germline. Trimming pared 0 bases from V and 0 bases from J, leaving 9 bases between. The length of the CDR3 is 16 residues. CDR3 in amino acids: CASSQDKDTSYNEQFF. Written as DNA, the CDR3 is TGCGCCAGCAGCCAAGACAAGGATACCTCCTACAATGAGCAGTTCTTC.

This CDR3 is CSATTSSLSYNEQFF. The CDR3 nucleotides read TGCAGTGCTACAACTTCTAGCCTTTCATACAATGAGCAGTTCTTC. V and J are TRBV20-1 and TRBJ2-1; TRBD2 might be the D (5 bases). Trimming pared 4 bases from V and 4 bases from J, leaving 17 bases between. CDR1 is DFQATT, CDR2 SNEGSKA, per germline (reference sequence). The CDR3 spans 15 residues.

The V and J genes are TRBV9 and TRBJ2-5; tentative D call: TRBD2 (5 bases). TRBJ2-7 matches the DNA end more closely, so the J call is doubtful. Per germline, CDR1 SGDLS and CDR2 YYNGEE. The CDR3 totals 14 residues. In DNA, the CDR3 is TGTGCCAGCAGCCCGGGCCTCTCGGGGTACGAGCAGTACTTC. Translated: CASSPGLSGYEQYF.

This clonotype was counted between two and nine times. The CDR3: CASTPPLNEQFF. CDR3 nucleotides: TGTGCCAGCACCCCTCCCTTGAATGAGCAGTTCTTC. This chain uses TRBV7-2 with TRBJ2-1; D unclear. The ends were cut back, 7 bases at V and 7 bases at J, with 11 bases in the middle. Germline V lookup: CDR1 SGHTA, CDR2 FQGNSA. CDR3 length equals 12 residues.

V is TRBV20-1 and J is TRBJ2-7; D is unclear. The CDR3 runs 14 residues. Trimming pared 2 bases from V and 3 bases from J, leaving 14 bases between. Germline V gene sequence: CDR1 DFQATT, CDR2 SNEGSKA (reference sequence). Here the CDR3 DNA reads TGCAGTGCTAGACCGCCCGACTTCATCTACGAGCAGTACTTC. The encoded protein is CSARPPDFIYEQYF.

For this clonotype: The junction departs from germline at one end; a sequencing error may be responsible. The chain has TRBV2 and TRBJ2-3; the D is unclear. Germline V lookup: CDR1 SNHLY, CDR2 FYNNEI. The CDR3 is made up of 15 amino acids. As DNA, the CDR3 is TGTGCCAGCAGCGCCCCTCCAAAAGGCACATATACGCAGTATTTT. Encoded protein: CASSAPPKGTYTQYF.

The chain is built from TRBV6-2 or TRBV6-3 and TRBJ2-5; 13 bases agree with TRBD2. The CDR3 runs 17 residues. The germline V gene encodes CDR1 MNHEY and CDR2 SVGEGT. The trim removed 4 bases at V and 13 bases at J, leaving 18 bases unmatched. This CDR3 reads CASSSLTSGRWGNERYF. The CDR3 bases are TGTGCCAGCAGTTCCTTGACTAGCGGGAGGTGGGGGAATGAGCGGTACTTC.

This chain connects TRBV3-1 to TRBJ1-1, with 7 bases matching TRBD1. V shed 5 bases, J shed 5 bases, and the junction held 5 bases outside the gene matches. Germline lookup yields CDR1 LGHDT and CDR2 YNNKEL (reference sequence). The CDR3 runs to 13 residues. The CDR3 protein is CASSKQGRTEAFF. CDR3 coding DNA: TGTGCCAGCAGCAAACAGGGGAGAACTGAAGCTTTCTTT.

This clonotype was seen only a few times. The chain joins TRBV29-1 to TRBJ1-6, with 10 bases lining up with TRBD1. This CDR3 contains 13 residues. Germline CDR1 and CDR2: SQVTM and ANQGSEA. Unmatched junction bases numbered 6, after V lost 7 bases and J lost 9 bases. The CDR3 region is CSASWDRGSPLHF. The CDR3 DNA follows: TGCAGCGCTTCCTGGGACAGGGGTTCACCCCTCCACTTT.

The gene calls are TRBV12-5 and TRBJ1-1; D is possibly TRBD1 (6 bases). V gave up 11 bases and J gave up 8 bases, with 24 bases separating them. The CDR3 is made up of 14 amino acids. Germline values: CDR1 LGHNT, CDR2 FRNRAP. This CDR3 is CALSSSGGTTEAFF. For the CDR3, the DNA is TGTGCTCTGTCCTCCTCGGGGGGCACCACAGAAGCTTTCTTT.

This clonotype has ten or more counts. The chain joins TRBV12-3 or TRBV12-4 to TRBJ2-7; no reliable D call. The V and J ends lost 6 bases and 3 bases respectively, with 6 bases between them. The CDR3 totals 11 residues. The CDR3 here is CASSRNYEQYF. The CDR3 DNA sequence: TGTGCCAGCAGCCGAAACTACGAGCAGTACTTC.

The chain joins TRBV14 to TRBJ1-4; possible D gene TRBD1, 6 bases. Germline loops: CDR1 SGHDN, CDR2 FVKESK. This CDR3 region has 15 residues. The V end was cut by 0 bases, the J end by 7 bases, with 12 bases between. CDR3 sequence reads: CASSQEPQGFEKLFF. The CDR3 DNA reads TGTGCCAGCAGCCAAGAGCCGCAGGGGTTTGAAAAACTGTTTTTT.

The chain employs TRBV7-2 and TRBJ1-6; D is perhaps TRBD1 (5 bases). Germline V gives CDR1 SGHTA, CDR2 FQGNSA. CDR3 length equals 13 residues. The germline V and J ends were trimmed by 1 base and 9 bases, with 7 bases remaining between them. The CDR3 reads CASSLVRGSPLHF. Here the CDR3 DNA reads TGTGCCAGCAGCTTAGTAAGGGGTTCACCCCTCCACTTT.

V gene TRBV7-2 combines with J gene TRBJ1-4, with 7 bases matching TRBD1. The CDR3 length is 14 residues. Germline-derived CDR1 and CDR2 are SGHTA and FQGNSA. V lost 4 bases, J lost 7 bases, and 6 bases stayed unmatched. The CDR3 nucleotides read TGTGCCAGCAGCTCACAGACAGGGAGTGAAAAACTGTTTTTT. This sequence encodes CASSSQTGSEKLFF.

The V call is TRBV7-2, the J call TRBJ1-1; no clear D gene. V was cut by 5 bases and J by 1 base, with 8 bases left in between. This CDR3 has 13 residues. CDR1 and CDR2 from the germline V gene are SGHTA and FQGNSA. In DNA, the CDR3 is TGTGCCAGCAGCCCTTCGGGGAACACTGAAGCTTTCTTT. Residues: CASSPSGNTEAFF.

The J gene is TRBJ2-5, the V gene TRBV5-4; 14 bases are a match to TRBD2. The V segment lost 3 bases and the J segment 11 bases; nucleotides outside the gene matches: 9. The CDR3 has 15 amino acids. Germline CDR1 is SGHNT and CDR2 is YYREEE (reference sequence). The CDR3 region is CASSSVTSGRDEQYF. Here the CDR3 DNA reads TGTGCCAGCAGCTCGGTGACTAGCGGGAGGGATGAGCAGTACTTC.

The table lists this clonotype with a few counts. This chain joins TRBV6-6 and TRBJ2-5, with 7 bases aligning to TRBD1. V was clipped by 7 bases and J by 2 bases; unmatched bases: 7. The CDR3 is 14 amino acids. The germline V gene has CDR1 MNHNY and CDR2 SVGAGI (reference sequence). The CDR3 DNA reads TGTGCCAGCACTAGACCACAGGGGCAAGAGACCCAGTACTTC. It encodes CASTRPQGQETQYF.

Points on this clonotype: No DNA is shown, since the ends of the CDR3 on it are uncertain; the CDR3 is the one TCRdb lists. The chain has TRBV29-1 and TRBJ1-4; whether TRBD1, the table's D call, matches the DNA was not checked. The CDR3 is 13 residues long, counting both termini. The germline V gene encodes CDR1 SQVTM and CDR2 ANQGSEA. The CDR3: CSVGAGIEEKPFF.

This clonotype has only a few counts. The chain recombines TRBV20-1 with TRBJ1-2; a possible D gene is TRBD1 (6 bases). Deletions cut 3 bases from V and 4 bases from J, with 21 bases between. Germline assignment: CDR1 DFQATT and CDR2 SNEGSKA (reference sequence). The CDR3 consists of 16 residues. The CDR3 DNA is TGCAGTGCTAGTGGGCAGGGGAAATCCCCAGGCTATGGCTACACCTTC. This sequence encodes CSASGQGKSPGYGYTF.